Listed below are T cell receptor beta chains from one sample, sequenced in a study of T-cell reconstitution after alpha-beta-depleted transplantation in children. TCRdb recomputed calls from the PCR reads with MiXCR, one row per CDR3 protein. The sample has 150,000 to 200,000 distinct CDR3 sequences; approximately 7% are singletons. The sequencing used PBMCs from the stem cell graft donor, collected from the stem cell graft. The receptors here all came from a human donor who donated a stem cell graft to a child with Wiskott-Aldrich syndrome. The CDR3 runs from the conserved cysteine through the conserved F or W. A D gene is named only where the DNA matches it firmly. Clone size is shown for a subset of rows, as once, few, many or a class of expanded clone.

j_call	v_call	d_call	clone_size	cdr3_aa	cdr3_nt
TRBJ2-2	TRBV2	TRBD2	.	CASRRRSAGANTGELFF	TGTGCCAGCAGGCGAAGGTCAGCGGGAGCGAACACCGGGGAGCTGTTTTTT
TRBJ2-7	TRBV5-1	.	few	CASSWSVKPGRVFEQYF	TGCGCCAGCAGCTGGAGTGTAAAACCGGGACGAGTGTTTGAGCAGTACTTC
TRBJ1-6	TRBV20-1	.	.	CSARDHARPPSSYNSPLHF	TGCAGTGCTAGAGATCACGCCAGGCCCCCTAGCTCCTATAATTCACCCCTCCACTTT
TRBJ2-7	TRBV5-5	TRBD2	many	CASSPGRVAGYEQYF	TGTGCCAGCAGCCCCGGGAGGGTAGCGGGGTACGAGCAGTACTTC
TRBJ2-1	TRBV9	.	many	CASSVGDNSYNEQFF	TGTGCCAGCAGCGTAGGCGACAACTCCTACAATGAGCAGTTCTTC
TRBJ2-1	TRBV20-1	TRBD2	many	CSARGRREHYNEQFF	TGCAGTGCTAGAGGTCGGCGGGAGCACTACAATGAGCAGTTCTTC
TRBJ2-5	TRBV5-6	TRBD2	many	CASSFASGRGETQYF	TGTGCCAGCAGCTTCGCTAGCGGGAGAGGAGAGACCCAGTACTTC
TRBJ1-1	TRBV20-1	.	many	CSARDPQKAGEAFF	TGCAGTGCTAGAGATCCCCAGAAAGCGGGTGAAGCTTTCTTT
TRBJ2-1	TRBV7-8	.	.	CASSSRPGGHEQFF	TGTGCCAGCAGCTCCAGGCCGGGGGGCCATGAGCAGTTCTTC
TRBJ2-7	TRBV5-1	TRBD1	few	CASSLGQGIGEQYF	TGCGCCAGCAGCTTAGGACAGGGGATTGGCGAGCAGTACTTC
TRBJ2-2	TRBV10-3	.	many	CAISPPGGELFF	TGTGCCATCAGTCCCCCGGGCGGGGAGCTGTTTTTT
TRBJ2-4	TRBV7-2	.	many	CASSLNYKNIQYF	TGTGCCAGCAGCTTAAACTACAAAAACATTCAGTACTTC
TRBJ2-7	TRBV5-1	.	.	CASSLEAGSDEQYF	TGCGCCAGCAGCTTGGAGGCAGGTAGCGACGAGCAGTACTTC
TRBJ1-2	TRBV5-1	.	many	CASSWDTPYGYTF	TGCGCCAGCAGCTGGGACACCCCCTATGGCTACACCTTC
TRBJ2-1	TRBV20-1	TRBD2	many	CSAVSGGPYNEQFF	TGCAGTGCAGTTAGCGGGGGCCCCTACAATGAGCAGTTCTTC
TRBJ2-7	TRBV4-1	.	few	CASSQGGGNSNYEQYF	TGCGCCAGCAGCCAAGGAGGCGGCAATTCGAACTACGAGCAGTACTTC
TRBJ1-1	TRBV10-3	.	.	CAISESTLNTEAFF	TGTGCCATCAGTGAGTCTACCCTGAACACTGAAGCTTTCTTT
TRBJ2-1	TRBV9	TRBD2	few	CASSVGAGGIYNEQFF	TGTGCCAGCAGCGTAGGTGCGGGAGGGATATACAATGAGCAGTTCTTC
TRBJ2-1	TRBV3-1	TRBD1	.	CASSMRRDRGSNEQFF	TGTGCCAGCAGCATGCGACGGGACAGGGGGTCAAATGAGCAGTTCTTC
TRBJ2-1	TRBV30	.	.	CAWGGSEQFF	TGTGCCTGGGGGGGTAGTGAGCAGTTCTTC
TRBJ1-1	TRBV12-3/TRBV12-4	.	.	CASRPGQTNTEAFF	TGTGCCAGCAGACCCGGACAGACGAACACTGAAGCTTTCTTT
TRBJ2-3	TRBV5-1	.	many	CASSLILNTDTQYF	TGCGCCAGCAGCTTGATACTCAACACAGATACGCAGTATTTT
TRBJ2-3	TRBV12-3/TRBV12-4	TRBD2	many	CASSSPSYAGALDTQYF	TGTGCCAGCAGTAGCCCCTCGTATGCGGGAGCTTTAGATACGCAGTATTTT
TRBJ2-1	TRBV20-1	.	few	CSAREGAINEQFF	TGCAGTGCTAGAGAGGGGGCGATCAATGAGCAGTTCTTC
TRBJ2-2	TRBV3-1	.	many	CASSPWDWINTGELFF	TGTGCCAGCAGCCCATGGGACTGGATTAACACCGGGGAGCTGTTTTTT
TRBJ1-2	TRBV15	.	many	CATSRGVSAYGYTF	TGTGCCACCAGCAGAGGGGTCTCGGCCTATGGCTACACCTTC
TRBJ2-5	TRBV20-1	.	many	CSGGYQETQYF	TGCAGTGGGGGCTACCAAGAGACCCAGTACTTC
TRBJ1-1	TRBV6-2/TRBV6-3	.	many	CASSREGANTEAFF	TGTGCCAGCAGTCGGGAGGGAGCGAACACTGAAGCTTTCTTT
TRBJ2-2	TRBV6-5	TRBD2	many	CASSYEASGGTGELFF	TGTGCCAGCAGTTACGAGGCTAGCGGGGGCACCGGGGAGCTGTTTTTT